This is a list of T cell receptor beta chains from one sample in a study of blood T cell repertoires in COVID-19. Using immunoSEQ multiplex PCR, the repertoire was profiled, and TCRdb retains in-frame clones only, with some absent. The sample shows under 300,000 clones, just over 90% of them seen only once. The sequencing input was PBMCs or T cells enriched from blood (not recorded which). The receptors stem from a woman between 35 and 50 years old with acute COVID-19. Both conserved end residues are part of each CDR3. The D gene is left open where the match is weak. Not every row has a clone size; where given, it reads once, few, many or a size class.

NA,TRBJ2-5,TRBV30,TRBD1,CAWSVQGGIQETQYF,TGTGCCTGGAGTGTACAGGGGGGTATCCAAGAGACCCAGTACTTC
NA,TRBJ2-6,TRBV25-1,NA,CASSEGQRPSGANVLTF,TGTGCCAGCAGTGAAGGACAGAGACCCTCTGGGGCCAACGTCCTGACTTTC
NA,TRBJ1-2,TRBV9,NA,CASSVGLGYTF,TGTGCCAGCAGCGTAGGTCTCGGCTACACCTTC
NA,TRBJ2-6,TRBV9,NA,CASSPTPGRANVLTF,TGTGCCAGCAGCCCCACCCCGGGGAGGGCCAACGTCCTGACTTTC
NA,TRBJ1-1,TRBV11-2,TRBD1,CASSLGQGVTEAFF,TGTGCCAGCAGCCTGGGACAGGGAGTCACTGAAGCTTTCTTT
NA,TRBJ1-1,TRBV19,NA,CASSIGQGSVTEAFF,TGTGCCAGTAGTATCGGCCAGGGGTCGGTGACTGAAGCTTTCTTT
once,TRBJ2-6,TRBV19,NA,CASSITRASGANVLTF,TGTGCCAGTAGTATTACGAGGGCCTCTGGGGCCAACGTCCTGACTTTC
NA,TRBJ1-5,TRBV18,NA,CASSPGQGNNQPQHF,TGTGCCAGCTCACCAGGGCAGGGAAACAATCAGCCCCAGCATTTT
NA,TRBJ1-3,TRBV9,TRBD1,CASSGGQRISGNTIYF,TGTGCCAGCAGCGGGGGACAGCGTATCTCTGGAAACACCATATATTTT
NA,TRBJ1-2,TRBV12-3/TRBV12-4,NA,CASSFGGAEGYTF,TGTGCCAGCAGTTTTGGGGGGGCAGAAGGCTACACCTTC
NA,TRBJ2-7,TRBV28,NA,CASSWSSGPYEQYF,TGTGCCAGCAGTTGGTCAAGCGGACCCTACGAGCAGTACTTC
NA,TRBJ2-4,TRBV11-2,NA,CASSLGGGRNIQYF,TGTGCCAGCAGCTTAGGGGGGGGCAGGAACATTCAGTACTTC
few,TRBJ2-1,TRBV6-5,NA,CASSCHVPRWSSKFF,TGTGCCAGCAGTTGCCACGTCCCCCGGTGGTCTTCGAAGTTCTTC
NA,TRBJ1-1,TRBV7-2,TRBD1,CASSRGYRDSEAFF,TGTGCCAGCAGCCGCGGGTACCGGGACAGTGAAGCTTTCTTT
NA,TRBJ1-3,TRBV19,NA,CASSRRGQTGNTIYF,TGTGCCAGTAGTAGGCGGGGCCAAACTGGAAACACCATATATTTT
NA,TRBJ1-1,TRBV2,NA,CASRGQGRTEAFF,TGTGCCAGCAGGGGGCAGGGAAGGACTGAAGCTTTCTTT
NA,TRBJ1-6,TRBV19,NA,CASRDGGYTSPLHF,TGTGCCAGTAGGGATGGGGGGTATACTTCACCCCTCCACTTT
NA,TRBJ1-3,TRBV5-1,NA,CASGAGSGNTIYF,TGCGCCAGCGGAGCGGGTTCGGGGAACACCATATATTTT
NA,TRBJ2-7,TRBV30,TRBD1,CAWSVNRGHEQYF,TGTGCCTGGAGTGTAAACAGGGGCCACGAGCAGTACTTC
NA,TRBJ1-5,TRBV12-3/TRBV12-4,NA,CASRGQKNQPQHF,TGTGCCAGCAGAGGACAGAAAAATCAGCCCCAGCATTTT
NA,TRBJ2-1,TRBV27,NA,CASSRDSEYNEQFF,TGTGCCAGCAGTCGAGACTCGGAATACAATGAGCAGTTCTTC
once,TRBJ2-5,TRBV11-3,NA,CASSLGAGSQETQYF,TGTGCCAGCAGCTTAGGGGCGGGGTCCCAAGAGACCCAGTACTTC
few,TRBJ1-1,TRBV7-9,TRBD1,CASSLGQGIGGTEAFF,TGTGCCAGCAGCTTAGGACAGGGGATCGGTGGGACTGAAGCTTTCTTT
NA,TRBJ2-2,TRBV7-2,NA,CASSGTPNTGELFF,TGTGCCAGCAGCGGGACACCCAACACCGGGGAGCTGTTTTTT
NA,TRBJ2-3,TRBV6-6,NA,CASSSAGDTQYF,TGTGCCAGCAGTTCGGCGGGAGATACGCAGTATTTT
few,TRBJ1-2,TRBV24-1,NA,CATSDPGHLAGYTF,TGTGCCACCAGTGACCCGGGACATTTGGCGGGCTACACCTTC
NA,TRBJ2-7,TRBV6-5,TRBD2,CASSYQRGSGESF,TGTGCCAGCAGTTACCAGAGAGGTAGCGGGGAAAGCTTC
few,TRBJ2-5,TRBV3-1/TRBV3-2,NA,CASSSSSSETQYF,TGTGCCAGCAGCTCTTCTAGCTCGGAGACCCAGTACTTC
NA,TRBJ2-7,TRBV6-2/TRBV6-3,NA,CASSGPGQLHYEQYF,TGTGCCAGCAGTGGTCCGGGACAACTACACTACGAGCAGTACTTC
once,TRBJ1-4,TRBV7-9,NA,CASSSRDGGHIANEKLFF,TGTGCCAGCAGCTCCAGGGACGGAGGGCATATAGCTAATGAAAAACTGTTTTTT
NA,TRBJ1-1,TRBV5-4,TRBD1,CASSLYWDSEAFF,TGTGCCAGCAGCTTGTACTGGGACAGTGAAGCTTTCTTT
NA,TRBJ1-1,TRBV5-1,NA,CASSWEGLSNTEAFF,TGCGCCAGCAGCTGGGAGGGACTATCGAACACTGAAGCTTTCTTT
NA,TRBJ1-2,TRBV6-6,TRBD1,CASSPGTDYYGYTF,TGTGCCAGCAGTCCCGGGACAGACTACTATGGCTACACCTTC
NA,TRBJ1-1,TRBV18,NA,CASSPGEQLGAFF,TGTGCCAGCTCACCAGGGGAGCAGCTAGGAGCTTTCTTT
NA,TRBJ2-3,TRBV29-1,NA,CSVPTGLSTDTQYF,TGCAGCGTCCCTACAGGGCTCAGCACAGATACGCAGTATTTT
NA,TRBJ2-7,TRBV6-5,TRBD2,CASSSPGTSSYEQYF,TGTGCCAGCAGTTCCCCCGGGACTAGCTCCTACGAGCAGTACTTC
once,TRBJ2-7,TRBV15,TRBD1,CATSRARTGAYEQYF,TGTGCCACCAGCAGAGCCAGGACAGGCGCCTACGAGCAGTACTTC